Listed below are T cell receptor beta chains from one sample, sequenced in a study of control samples from healthy donors and cancer patients. Assay used: immunoSEQ multiplex PCR; TCRdb lists only in-frame clones, some missing. The table has about 190,000 clones, over 80% seen once. Sequenced sample: blood. The receptors were gathered from a man younger than 40 in good health. Each CDR3 is given with its conserved first and last residue. The D gene is left open where the match is weak. The size of a clone is reported for some rows only, either as once, few or many, or as a class for expanded clones.

d_gene	v_gene	j_gene	abundance	CDR3nt	CDR3aa
-	TRBV6-2/TRBV6-3	TRBJ2-6	-	TGTGCCAGCAGTCCGGGGCAGGGCCGCTCTGGGGCCAACGTCCTGACTTTC	CASSPGQGRSGANVLTF
-	TRBV6-7	TRBJ1-1	-	TGTGCCAGCAGGTCGGAGGGAGTAAACACTGAAGCTTTCTTT	CASRSEGVNTEAFF
-	TRBV19	TRBJ2-3	-	TGTGCCAGTAGTATAGTAGGGAGCACAGATACGCAGTATTTT	CASSIVGSTDTQYF
TRBD1	TRBV5-1	TRBJ1-6	-	TGCGCCAGCAGCAAACCAGGGGGAAGCTCCTATAATTCACCCCTCCACTTT	CASSKPGGSSYNSPLHF
TRBD2	TRBV3-1/TRBV3-2	TRBJ2-3	-	TGTGCCAGCAGCCAAGGAGGGGCTAGCGGGGCCTCAGATACGCAGTATTTT	CASSQGGASGASDTQYF
-	TRBV5-1	TRBJ1-1	-	TGCGCCAGCAGCTTGCCCCCACCGTCTTTCGCTTTCTTT	CASSLPPPSFAFF
TRBD2	TRBV18	TRBJ2-3	-	TGTGCCAGCTCAGTCCGGGGGGGCGTCACAGATACGCAGTATTTT	CASSVRGGVTDTQYF
-	TRBV2	TRBJ2-5	-	TGTGCCAGCAGCATATCTGGGGAGGCAGAAGAGACCCAGTACTTC	CASSISGEAEETQYF
-	TRBV11-2	TRBJ1-1	few	TGTGCCAGCAGCTTAAACAGGATAATTAATGGTGAAGCTTTCTTT	CASSLNRIINGEAFF
-	TRBV11-3	TRBJ2-7	-	TGTGCCAGCAGCTTAGAGGGGTCGACCGAGCAGTACTTC	CASSLEGSTEQYF
-	TRBV4-2	TRBJ2-5	-	TGTGCCAGCAGCCAAGATATGGGACCCGAGAGAGGGACCCAGTACTTC	CASSQDMGPERGTQYF
-	TRBV19	TRBJ1-2	-	TGTGCCAGTAGTATCGATGTGGCAGGGAGAAACTATGGCTACACCTTC	CASSIDVAGRNYGYTF
-	TRBV5-1	TRBJ1-4	-	TGCGCCAGCAGCGACCGGGACCGGGGTGCAACTAATGAAAAACTGTTTTTT	CASSDRDRGATNEKLFF
TRBD1	TRBV5-1	TRBJ1-2	-	TGCGCCAGCAGCTCAACAGGGGGCTCGTATGGCTACACCTTC	CASSSTGGSYGYTF
-	TRBV7-9	TRBJ2-7	-	TGTGCCAGCAGCTTAACTAGCAACGAGCAGTACTTC	CASSLTSNEQYF
-	TRBV7-9	TRBJ1-1	-	TGTGCCAGCAGCTTCTACGGATCTGAGGAAGCTTTCTTT	CASSFYGSEEAFF
-	TRBV5-1	TRBJ2-3	once	TGCGCCAGCAGCTTGGGTACGGTGGGCACAGATACGCAGTATTTT	CASSLGTVGTDTQYF
-	TRBV30	TRBJ1-6	-	TGTGCCTGCAGGGTTAGCGGTAGTAATTCACCCCTCCACTTT	CACRVSGSNSPLHF
TRBD1	TRBV5-1	TRBJ2-7	-	TGCGCCAGCAGCAAATCCGGGACAGGGACCTACGAGCAGTACTTC	CASSKSGTGTYEQYF
-	TRBV6-5	TRBJ2-6	once	TGTGCCAGCAGTTATCAGACCTCTGGGGCCAACGTCCTGACTTTC	CASSYQTSGANVLTF
TRBD2	TRBV5-1	TRBJ2-1	-	TGCGCCAGCAGCGACAGACTAGCGAGCTACAATGAGCAGTTCTTC	CASSDRLASYNEQFF
TRBD1	TRBV6-5	TRBJ2-3	-	TGTGCCAGTACAGGGGGCAGCACAGATACGCAGTATTTT	CASTGGSTDTQYF
-	TRBV11-2	TRBJ2-6	-	TGTGCCAGCAGCTTAGGAGCCAACGTCCTGACTTTC	CASSLGANVLTF
-	TRBV20-1	TRBJ1-2	once	TGCAGTGCTAGTATACTGGGGGCGGGCTATGGCTACACCTTC	CSASILGAGYGYTF
TRBD1	TRBV28	TRBJ1-2	-	TGTGCCAGCAGTGGCAGGGGGATGGGGGGCTACACCTTC	CASSGRGMGGYTF
-	TRBV9	TRBJ2-2	-	TGTGCCAGCAGCGTAGGTCGGGGCGCGAACACCGGGGAGCTGTTTTTT	CASSVGRGANTGELFF
TRBD2	TRBV2	TRBJ2-7	-	TGTGCCAGCTTGGAGAGCGGGGGGGCCGGTTTTTACGAGCAGTACTTC	CASLESGGAGFYEQYF
-	TRBV18	TRBJ1-1	-	TGTGCCAGCTCACCAAATAGACAGAACACTGAAGCTTTCTTT	CASSPNRQNTEAFF
TRBD1	TRBV7-9	TRBJ1-5	-	TGTGCCAGCAGCTTAGCGCTGATGGCCGGGACAGGGAATCAGCCCCAGCATTTT	CASSLALMAGTGNQPQHF
-	TRBV6-5	TRBJ1-1	-	TGTGCCAGCAGTTCCCCGCCAGGGGCCACTGAAGCTTTCTTT	CASSSPPGATEAFF
-	TRBV7-7	TRBJ2-3	-	TGTGCCAGCAGCTTATTTGTAGGGGTGGCAGATACGCAGTATTTT	CASSLFVGVADTQYF
-	TRBV5-4	TRBJ2-3	-	TGTGCCAGCAGCGCGAGCACAGATACGCAGTATTTT	CASSASTDTQYF
-	TRBV24-1	TRBJ2-2	-	TGTGCCACCAGTGAGCTGACAGTCCCCGGGGAGCTGTTTTTT	CATSELTVPGELFF
-	TRBV11-3	TRBJ1-1	-	TGTGCCAGCAGTCTTACAGGGTTATCTGAAGCTTTCTTT	CASSLTGLSEAFF
-	TRBV19	TRBJ1-3	-	TGTGCCAGTACCGCCTACTTGGACATGCGTGGAGGCACCATATATTTT	CASTAYLDMRGGTIYF
TRBD1	TRBV7-9	TRBJ1-1	-	TGTGCCAGCAGCTCGGGACAGATAAACACTGAAGCTTTCTTT	CASSSGQINTEAFF
-	TRBV7-9	TRBJ2-7	many	TGTGCCAGCAGCTTAGGTCGCTCGGGCAGTTCCTACGAGCAGTACTTC	CASSLGRSGSSYEQYF
-	TRBV15	TRBJ2-2	-	TGTGCCACCAGCAGAGATCAGGGGACTGGGGAGCTGTTTTTT	CATSRDQGTGELFF
-	TRBV2	TRBJ1-2	-	TGTGCCAGCTCCGGGGGGCAGGGCTATGGCTACACCTTC	CASSGGQGYGYTF
-	TRBV7-9	TRBJ1-4	once	TGTGCCAGCAGAACCGACTCCGCTAATGAAAAACTGTTTTTT	CASRTDSANEKLFF
-	TRBV6-5	TRBJ1-6	-	TGTGCCAGCAGACCCAATCCGCATTCGAATTCACCCCTCCACTTT	CASRPNPHSNSPLHF